A selection of T cell receptor beta chains follows, all from one sample in a study of shared clonotypes between healthy human individuals. Sequencing used immunoSEQ multiplex PCR; TCRdb keeps in-frame clones, though not all of them. The data contain millions of clones, about 95% of them singletons. Sample: naive CD8+ T cells sorted from blood. Receptors were obtained from a man aged 18-30 years in good health. Both conserved end residues are part of each CDR3. D genes are given only for firm matches. Size values are once, few and many counts, or a class for expanded clones, and some rows have none.

v_call	d_call	j_call	clone_size	cdr3_aa	cdr3_nt
TRBV10-2	-	TRBJ2-7	-	CASSEPTYEQYF	TGCGCCAGCAGTGAGCCAACCTACGAGCAGTACTTC
TRBV7-9	-	TRBJ1-1	-	CASSLAPGMGTEAFF	TGTGCCAGCAGCTTAGCTCCGGGGATGGGCACTGAAGCTTTCTTT
TRBV5-4	-	TRBJ2-5	-	CASSFSGAETQYF	TGTGCCAGCAGCTTTTCGGGGGCAGAGACCCAGTACTTC
TRBV27	-	TRBJ2-5	-	CASRSGTYQETQYF	TGTGCCAGCAGATCCGGGACCTACCAAGAGACCCAGTACTTC
TRBV7-9	-	TRBJ2-3	-	CASSYPWGTDTQYF	TGTGCCAGCAGCTACCCGTGGGGCACAGATACGCAGTATTTT
TRBV28	TRBD2	TRBJ2-5	-	CASSVAGGTETQYF	TGTGCCAGCAGTGTAGCGGGGGGGACAGAGACCCAGTACTTC
TRBV18	TRBD1	TRBJ2-3	-	CASSPADREYTDTQYF	TGTGCCAGCTCTCCTGCCGACAGGGAATACACAGATACGCAGTATTTT
TRBV2	TRBD2	TRBJ2-1	-	CASSGTSGGARYNEQFF	TGTGCCAGCAGTGGAACTAGCGGGGGGGCTCGGTACAATGAGCAGTTCTTC
TRBV29-1	-	TRBJ1-1	-	CSAIQGMNTEAFF	TGCAGCGCTATACAGGGTATGAACACTGAAGCTTTCTTT
TRBV5-6	TRBD2	TRBJ2-7	once	CASSFQRGGLKYEQYF	TGTGCCAGCAGCTTCCAGCGGGGGGGCCTAAAATACGAGCAGTACTTC
TRBV19	-	TRBJ1-1	-	CASSMVPGVERNTEAFF	TGTGCCAGTAGTATGGTACCCGGTGTCGAACGGAACACTGAAGCTTTCTTT
TRBV4-3	-	TRBJ2-1	-	CASSHADNNNEQFF	TGCGCCAGCAGCCATGCAGACAACAACAATGAGCAGTTCTTC
TRBV4-1	-	TRBJ2-7	once	CASSRDRTEEQYF	TGCGCCAGCAGCCGGGACCGAACCGAGGAGCAGTACTTC
TRBV7-9	TRBD1	TRBJ1-2	-	CASSPGQLLNYGYTF	TGTGCCAGCAGCCCGGGACAGCTACTAAACTATGGCTACACCTTC
TRBV5-4	TRBD1	TRBJ1-6	-	CASSLGGTGKGPLHF	TGTGCCAGCAGCTTGGGAGGGACAGGGAAGGGACCCCTCCACTTT
TRBV7-2	TRBD2	TRBJ2-7	-	CASSLGTSGSEQYF	TGTGCCAGCAGCCTAGGGACTAGCGGGAGCGAGCAGTACTTC
TRBV27	TRBD2	TRBJ2-7	once	CASKVAGVGTYEQYF	TGTGCCAGCAAAGTAGCGGGAGTGGGGACCTACGAGCAGTACTTC
TRBV6-5	TRBD2	TRBJ2-2	-	CASKNGRGYTGELFF	TGTGCCAGCAAGAACGGGAGGGGATACACCGGGGAGCTGTTTTTT
TRBV5-6	TRBD1	TRBJ2-3	-	CASSLSRGPDTQYF	TGTGCCAGCAGCTTATCCAGGGGGCCAGATACGCAGTATTTT
TRBV27	TRBD1	TRBJ2-1	-	CASRHTGTAYNEQFF	TGTGCCAGCAGGCACACCGGGACAGCCTACAATGAGCAGTTCTTC
TRBV4-3	-	TRBJ2-7	-	CASSQDYDVYSYEQYF	TGCGCCAGCAGCCAAGATTACGACGTATACTCCTACGAGCAGTACTTC
TRBV5-1	-	TRBJ2-3	-	CASSPETRIGDTQYF	TGCGCCAGCAGCCCAGAGACTAGGATTGGGGATACGCAGTATTTT
TRBV4-3	-	TRBJ2-7	once	CASSPTEGLDEQYF	TGCGCCAGCAGCCCCACAGAGGGTTTAGACGAGCAGTACTTC
TRBV29-1	TRBD2	TRBJ2-7	-	CSVESGTNYEQYF	TGCAGCGTTGAAAGCGGGACGAACTACGAGCAGTACTTC
TRBV27	-	TRBJ2-2	-	CASSLSLIGELFF	TGTGCCAGCAGTTTATCGTTAATCGGGGAGCTGTTTTTT
TRBV5-5	-	TRBJ1-1	-	CASSPDSMNTEAFF	TGTGCCAGCAGCCCCGACAGCATGAACACTGAAGCTTTCTTT
TRBV6-1	-	TRBJ2-7	-	CASSEAELPSYEQYF	TGTGCCAGCAGTGAAGCTGAGCTCCCCTCCTACGAGCAGTACTTC
TRBV30	-	TRBJ1-5	once	CAWSVGSGNQPQHF	TGTGCCTGGAGTGTAGGGTCAGGGAATCAGCCCCAGCATTTT
TRBV4-1	TRBD1	TRBJ1-2	-	CASSREDRGDGYTF	TGCGCCAGCAGCCGAGAGGACAGGGGGGATGGCTACACCTTC
TRBV28	-	TRBJ1-4	-	CASSPHPGTTNEKLFF	TGTGCCAGCAGTCCCCACCCGGGGACAACTAATGAAAAACTGTTTTTT
TRBV5-4	TRBD1	TRBJ1-1	-	CASSLTTGGTDTEAFF	TGTGCCAGCAGCTTGACCACAGGGGGCACAGACACTGAAGCTTTCTTT
TRBV6-5	TRBD2	TRBJ2-3	-	CASSYLAGAADTQYF	TGTGCCAGCAGTTACCTAGCGGGAGCGGCAGATACGCAGTATTTT
TRBV9	TRBD1	TRBJ1-4	-	CASSLSGTGGEKLFF	TGTGCCAGCAGCCTATCCGGGACAGGGGGTGAAAAACTGTTTTTT
TRBV2	TRBD2	TRBJ2-5	-	CASSEARVAGIIETQYF	TGTGCCAGCAGTGAAGCGCGGGTAGCGGGGATTATAGAGACCCAGTACTTC
TRBV19	TRBD2	TRBJ2-3	-	CASSTSGGSTDTQYF	TGTGCCAGTAGTACTAGCGGGGGTAGCACAGATACGCAGTATTTT
TRBV5-4	TRBD1	TRBJ2-7	-	CASSSGTGLLSYEQYF	TGTGCCAGCAGCTCTGGGACAGGTCTTCTCTCCTACGAGCAGTACTTC
TRBV7-6	-	TRBJ2-3	-	CASSEGAGLLDTQYF	TGTGCCAGCAGCGAAGGGGCAGGACTATTAGATACGCAGTATTTT
TRBV19	TRBD1	TRBJ2-7	-	CASTETGTGTHEQYF	TGTGCCAGTACCGAAACCGGGACAGGGACCCACGAGCAGTACTTC
TRBV25-1	-	TRBJ2-2	few	CASSGAGVGTGELFF	TGTGCCAGCAGTGGGGCCGGGGTGGGCACCGGGGAGCTGTTTTTT
TRBV10-2	-	TRBJ2-5	few	CATQSDLLRETQYF	TGCGCCACCCAATCGGATCTCCTTCGGGAGACCCAGTACTTC
TRBV6-5	-	TRBJ2-1	-	CASSEYRVLGNEQFF	TGTGCCAGCAGCGAATACAGGGTTTTGGGGAATGAGCAGTTCTTC
TRBV15	TRBD1	TRBJ2-7	-	CATSIKYRGHEQYF	TGTGCCACCAGCATTAAGTACAGGGGGCACGAGCAGTACTTC
TRBV2	-	TRBJ2-1	-	CASSEARDEQFF	TGTGCCAGCAGTGAAGCGAGGGATGAGCAGTTCTTC
TRBV5-4	-	TRBJ2-3	-	CASTEGPRITDTQYF	TGTGCCAGCACCGAGGGACCCAGGATCACAGATACGCAGTATTTT
TRBV5-1	TRBD1	TRBJ2-2	-	CASSRDRAATGELFF	TGCGCCAGCAGCAGGGACAGGGCGGCTACCGGGGAGCTGTTTTTT
TRBV7-9	-	TRBJ2-3	-	CASSSSDSLRSDTQYF	TGTGCCAGCAGCTCTTCTGACAGCCTCCGTTCAGATACGCAGTATTTT
TRBV28	TRBD1	TRBJ2-7	-	CASSSRRDRVEEQYF	TGTGCCAGCAGTAGCCGCCGAGACAGGGTCGAGGAGCAGTACTTC
TRBV29-1	TRBD2	TRBJ2-3	-	CSAGLAGVGTDTQYF	TGCAGCGCGGGACTAGCGGGAGTGGGCACAGATACGCAGTATTTT
TRBV7-6	TRBD1	TRBJ1-1	-	CASSFRGRTEAFF	TGTGCCAGCAGCTTTAGGGGGCGCACTGAAGCTTTCTTT
TRBV13	TRBD2	TRBJ2-7	-	CASSLNLAESSYEQYF	TGTGCCAGCAGCCTGAATCTAGCGGAAAGCTCCTACGAGCAGTACTTC
TRBV7-6	-	TRBJ2-7	-	CASSLRWSYEQYF	TGTGCCAGCAGCCTCCGGTGGAGTTACGAGCAGTACTTC
TRBV6-5	-	TRBJ1-4	-	CASSYRTGGLNEKLFF	TGTGCCAGCAGTTATAGAACCGGGGGGCTTAATGAAAAACTGTTTTTT
TRBV6-6	TRBD1	TRBJ2-1	-	CASSYSEGTGTEFF	TGTGCCAGCAGTTACTCGGAGGGGACAGGGACTGAGTTCTTC
TRBV7-9	-	TRBJ1-1	-	CASTLPGNTEAFF	TGTGCCAGCACCCTCCCGGGGAACACTGAAGCTTTCTTT
TRBV25-1	-	TRBJ2-5	-	CASSEFQGPAETQYF	TGTGCCAGCAGTGAATTCCAGGGCCCCGCGGAGACCCAGTACTTC